These 11 T cell receptor beta chains were all obtained from the same sample, sequenced in a study of T-cell reconstitution after alpha-beta-depleted transplantation in children listed by TCRdb under 2016. This specimen's treatment or condition label, per the study, means: allogeneic hematopoietic cell transplantation with graft depleted of TCRalphabeta T cells and CD19 B cells. Receptor libraries were prepared by PCR. Sequenced on an Illumina HiSeq 2500. TCR library preparation used molecular barcoding, with unique molecular identifiers applied to normalize quantification of the TCRbeta repertoire. The public sequencing data were trimmed at Q25 with fastp and processed into clonotypes with MiXCR by TCRdb, which kept only in-frame beta chains. Each entry is one CDR3 protein sequence, shown with its most common DNA and genes. Recorded for this sample are 700,000 to 950,000 distinct CDR3 sequences; 15% to 20% of them occurred a single time. The top ten clones comprise around 4.5% of the sample.

The sequencing used PBMCs, mostly from graft donor cells, collected 360 days after TCRalphabeta/CD19-depleted stem cell transplant. These TCRs come from a male patient aged 10-17 years who had a stem cell transplant for acute lymphoblastic leukemia, so the T cells may come from the graft donor.

J is TRBJ2-1 and V is TRBV20-1; 8 nucleotides agree with TRBD2. Losses at the gene ends were 2 bases for V and 7 bases for J; bases not matched to a gene: 10. Germline CDR1 reads DFQATT; CDR2 reads SNEGSKA (reference sequence). The CDR3 extends over 15 amino acids. CDR3 amino acids: CSARPLAGRKNEQFF. The CDR3 DNA is TGCAGTGCTAGACCCTTAGCGGGACGAAAAAATGAGCAGTTCTTC.

V gene TRBV4-1 combines with J gene TRBJ2-5, with a possible D match to TRBD2 (8 bases). The CDR3 totals 18 residues. From germline, CDR1 is MGHRA and CDR2 YSYEKL. V dropped 4 bases and J dropped 4 bases, with 25 bases sitting between them. Here the CDR3 reads CASSPHSGGGGLLETQYF. In DNA, the CDR3 is TGCGCCAGCAGCCCACACTCGGGAGGGGGCGGTCTGTTAGAGACCCAGTACTTC.

This clonotype showed up just a few times. The rearrangement links TRBV11-3 to TRBJ2-3, with D perhaps being TRBD1 or TRBD2 (5 bases each). Per germline, CDR1 SGHNT and CDR2 YENEEA. The CDR3 is 16 residues long. Trimming pared 4 bases from V and 3 bases from J, leaving 17 bases between. For the CDR3, the DNA is TGTGCCAGCAGCTCCCCTCATGGGGACGGGACAGATACGCAGTATTTT. Protein sequence: CASSSPHGDGTDTQYF.

The chain links TRBV18 to TRBJ2-7, with D unclear. The CDR3 loop spans 14 amino acids. CDR1 is KGHSH, CDR2 LQKENI, per germline. Deletions cut 5 bases from V and 2 bases from J, with 13 bases between. CDR3 sequence: CASSLSFDAYEQYF. DNA for the CDR3: TGTGCCAGCTCATTGTCCTTCGACGCCTACGAGCAGTACTTC. Filled out from reference TRBV18 and TRBJ2-7, the complete variable domain reads NAGVMQNPRHLVRRRGQEARLRCSPMKGHSHVYWYRQLPEEGLKFMVYLQKENIIDESGMPKERFSAEFPKEGPSILRIQQVVRGDSAAYFCASSLSFDAYEQYFGPGTRLTVT.

CDR3 sequence: CASKTTGSSYEQYF. In DNA form, the CDR3 reads TGTGCCAGTAAAACGACAGGAAGCTCCTACGAGCAGTACTTC. The chain uses TRBV19 and TRBJ2-7; D perhaps matches TRBD1 (6 bases). The CDR3 extends over 14 amino acids. Germline CDR1 LNHDA, CDR2 SQIVND (reference sequence). V shed 7 bases and J shed 0 bases, with 13 bases lying between them.

This clonotype occurred many times. J is TRBJ2-5 and V is TRBV20-1, with no clear D. From germline, CDR1 is DFQATT and CDR2 SNEGSKA (reference sequence). The CDR3 totals 12 residues. Trimming left V 2 bases short and J 4 bases short, with 8 bases between. The CDR3 region is CSARLVGETQYF. As DNA, the CDR3 is TGCAGTGCTAGACTCGTGGGAGAGACCCAGTACTTC.

This clonotype has a handful of counts. This chain uses TRBV12-3 or TRBV12-4 with TRBJ2-7; 8 bases are a match to TRBD2. CDR3 length equals 13 residues. J was trimmed by 1 base and V by 6 bases; bases with no gene match: 2. CDR3 in amino acids: CASRRLASYEQYF. Written as DNA, the CDR3 is TGTGCCAGCAGACGACTAGCGTCCTACGAGCAGTACTTC.

This clonotype was recorded a few times. This chain connects TRBV12-3 or TRBV12-4 to TRBJ2-5; possible D gene TRBD2, 6 bases. With 5 bases removed from V and 1 base from J, the gap between germline ends came to 14 bases. The CDR3 runs 15 residues. The DNA of the CDR3 is TGTGCCAGCAGTCTTCCCGGGAGCACCCAAGAGACCCAGTACTTC. Translated: CASSLPGSTQETQYF.

J is TRBJ2-5 and V is TRBV13, with 10 bases aligning to TRBD2. Germline trimming cut 5 bases from V and 0 bases from J; bases unmatched to any gene: 3. Germline CDR1 is PRHDT and CDR2 is FYEKMQ (reference sequence). The CDR3 consists of 15 residues. This CDR3 reads CASSGGLADQETQYF. The CDR3 nucleotides read TGTGCCAGCAGCGGCGGACTAGCGGACCAAGAGACCCAGTACTTC. The complete variable domain, with remaining parts taken from reference TRBV13 and TRBJ2-5, reads AAGVIQSPRHLIKEKRETATLKCYPIPRHDTVYWYQQGPGQDPQFLISFYEKMQSDKGSIPDRFSAQQFSDYHSELNMSSLELGDSALYFCASSGGLADQETQYFGPGTRLLVL.

J is TRBJ1-2 and V is TRBV7-9, with a possible D match to TRBD1 (6 bases). Trimming stripped 3 bases from V and 14 bases from J, with 13 bases between. CDR3 length: 11 amino acids. The germline CDR1 and CDR2 sequences are SEHNR and FQNEAQ (reference sequence). CDR3 sequence reads: CASSFRGAHTF. Written as DNA, the CDR3 is TGTGCCAGCAGCTTTCGGGGGGCGCATACCTTC.

This clonotype was picked up a small number of times. The CDR3 DNA is TGTGCCAGCAGTTTAGGGCGACTAGCCCCCACGTTCTTC. The encoded protein is CASSLGRLAPTFF. The chain carries TRBV27 and TRBJ2-1, with 7 positions matching TRBD2. The CDR3 spans 13 residues. Trimming cost V 2 bases and J 15 bases; bases outside gene matches: 10. Germline values: CDR1 MNHEY, CDR2 SMNVEV (reference sequence).